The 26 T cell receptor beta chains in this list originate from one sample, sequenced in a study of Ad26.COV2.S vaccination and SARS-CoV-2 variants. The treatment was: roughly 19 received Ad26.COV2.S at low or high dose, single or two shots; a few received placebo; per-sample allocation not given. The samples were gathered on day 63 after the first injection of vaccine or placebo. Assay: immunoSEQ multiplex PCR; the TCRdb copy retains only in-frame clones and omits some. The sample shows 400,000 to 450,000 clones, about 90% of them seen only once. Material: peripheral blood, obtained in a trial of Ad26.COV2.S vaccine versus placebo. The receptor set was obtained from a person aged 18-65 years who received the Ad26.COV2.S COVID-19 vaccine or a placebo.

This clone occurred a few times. This CDR3 reads CASSAASGRAGTGELFF. Here the CDR3 DNA reads TGTGCCAGCAGCGCAGCCTCGGGGAGGGCAGGCACCGGGGAGCTGTTTTTT. J is TRBJ2-2 and V is TRBV7-9; 7 bases fit TRBD2. The CDR3 is 17 residues long. V lost 5 bases, J lost 4 bases, and 13 bases stayed unmatched. Looked up from germline, CDR1 is SEHNR and CDR2 is FQNEAQ (reference sequence).

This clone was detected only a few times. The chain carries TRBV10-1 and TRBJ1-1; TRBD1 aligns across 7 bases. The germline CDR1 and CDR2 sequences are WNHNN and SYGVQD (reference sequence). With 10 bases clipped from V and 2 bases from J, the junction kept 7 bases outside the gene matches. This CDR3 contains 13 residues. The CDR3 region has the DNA TGCGCCAAACCCGGGGACAGAAACACTGAAGCTTTCTTT. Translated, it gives CAKPGDRNTEAFF.

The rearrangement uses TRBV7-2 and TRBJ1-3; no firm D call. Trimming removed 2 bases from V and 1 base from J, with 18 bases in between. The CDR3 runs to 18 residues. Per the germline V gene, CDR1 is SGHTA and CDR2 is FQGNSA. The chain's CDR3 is CASSLQPGNRASGNTIYF. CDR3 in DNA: TGTGCCAGCAGCTTACAACCCGGGAACAGAGCTTCTGGAAACACCATATATTTT.

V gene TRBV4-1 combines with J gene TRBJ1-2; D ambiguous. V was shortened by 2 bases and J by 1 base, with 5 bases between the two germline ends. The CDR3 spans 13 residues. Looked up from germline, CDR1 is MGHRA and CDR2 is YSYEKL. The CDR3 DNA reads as TGCGCCAGCAGCCAACAGCTTAACTATGGCTACACCTTC. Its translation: CASSQQLNYGYTF.

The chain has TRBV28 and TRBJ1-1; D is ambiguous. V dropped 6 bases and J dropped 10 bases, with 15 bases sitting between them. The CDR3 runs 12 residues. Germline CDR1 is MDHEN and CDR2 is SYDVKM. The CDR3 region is CASSPWEESAFF. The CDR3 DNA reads TGTGCCAGCAGCCCCTGGGAGGAGTCAGCTTTCTTT. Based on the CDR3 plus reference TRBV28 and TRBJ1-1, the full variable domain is DVKVTQSSRYLVKRTGEKVFLECVQDMDHENMFWYRQDPGLGLRLIYFSYDVKMKEKGDIPEGYSVSREKKERFSLILESASTNQTSMYLCASSPWEESAFFGQGTRLTVV.

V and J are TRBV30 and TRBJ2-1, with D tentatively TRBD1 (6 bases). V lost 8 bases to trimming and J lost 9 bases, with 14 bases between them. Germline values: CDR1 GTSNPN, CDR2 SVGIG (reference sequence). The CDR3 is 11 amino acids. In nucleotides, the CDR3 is TGTGCCGGGGGCCGGCCGGCTGAGCAGTTCTTC. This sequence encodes CAGGRPAEQFF.

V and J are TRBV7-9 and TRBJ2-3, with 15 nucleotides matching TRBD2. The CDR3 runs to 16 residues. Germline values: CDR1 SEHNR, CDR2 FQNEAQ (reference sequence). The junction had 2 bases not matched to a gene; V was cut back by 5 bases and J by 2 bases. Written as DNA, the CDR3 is TGTGCCAGCAGCGGACTAGCGGGGGGGTACACAGATACGCAGTATTTT. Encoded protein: CASSGLAGGYTDTQYF.

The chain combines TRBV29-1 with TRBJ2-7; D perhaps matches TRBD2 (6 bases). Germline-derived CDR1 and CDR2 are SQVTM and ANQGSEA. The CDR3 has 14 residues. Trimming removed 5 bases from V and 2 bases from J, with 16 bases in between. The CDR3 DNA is TGCAGCGTTCTGGACGCGGGGCGTACCTACGAGCAGTACTTC. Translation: CSVLDAGRTYEQYF.

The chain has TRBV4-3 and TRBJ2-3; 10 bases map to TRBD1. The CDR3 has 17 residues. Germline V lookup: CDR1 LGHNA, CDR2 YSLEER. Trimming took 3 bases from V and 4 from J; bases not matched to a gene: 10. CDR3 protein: CASSQHPPGQGPDTQYF. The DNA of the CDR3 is TGCGCCAGCAGCCAGCATCCGCCGGGACAGGGGCCAGATACGCAGTATTTT.

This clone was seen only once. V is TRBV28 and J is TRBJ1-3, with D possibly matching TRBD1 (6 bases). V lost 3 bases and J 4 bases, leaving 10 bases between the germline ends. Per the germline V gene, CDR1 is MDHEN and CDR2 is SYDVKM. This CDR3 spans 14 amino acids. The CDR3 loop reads CASSFRGRGNTIYF. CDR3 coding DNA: TGTGCCAGCAGTTTCAGGGGCAGGGGAAACACCATATATTTT.

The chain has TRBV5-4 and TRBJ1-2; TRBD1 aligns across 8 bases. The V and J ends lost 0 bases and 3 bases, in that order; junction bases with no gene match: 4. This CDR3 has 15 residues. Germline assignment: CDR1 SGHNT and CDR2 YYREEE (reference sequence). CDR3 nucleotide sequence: TGTGCCAGCAGCTTGGATCCACAGGGGGACTATGGCTACACCTTC. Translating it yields CASSLDPQGDYGYTF.

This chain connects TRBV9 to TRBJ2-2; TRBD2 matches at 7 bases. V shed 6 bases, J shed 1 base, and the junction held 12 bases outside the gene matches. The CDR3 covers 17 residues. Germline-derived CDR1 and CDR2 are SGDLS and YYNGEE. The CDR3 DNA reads TGTGCCAGCAATTTCCCATCCAGCGGGGAGAACACCGGGGAGCTGTTTTTT. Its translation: CASNFPSSGENTGELFF.

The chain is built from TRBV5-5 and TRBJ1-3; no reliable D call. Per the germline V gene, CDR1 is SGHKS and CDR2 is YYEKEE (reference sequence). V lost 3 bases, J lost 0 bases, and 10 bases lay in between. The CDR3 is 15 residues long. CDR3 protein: CASSYDLHSGNTIYF. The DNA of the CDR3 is TGTGCCAGCAGCTATGACCTACACTCTGGAAACACCATATATTTT.

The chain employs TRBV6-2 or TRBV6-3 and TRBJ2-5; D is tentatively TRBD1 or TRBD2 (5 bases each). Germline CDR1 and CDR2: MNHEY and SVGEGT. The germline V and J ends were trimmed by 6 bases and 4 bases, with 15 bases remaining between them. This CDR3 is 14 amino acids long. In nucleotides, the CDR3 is TGTGCCAGCAGCTTCTGGGGGTCGGGAGAGACCCAGTACTTC. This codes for CASSFWGSGETQYF.

The CDR3 region is CASSERQNSPLHF. CDR3 in DNA: TGCGCCAGCAGTGAACGGCAGAATTCACCCCTCCACTTT. The rearrangement joins TRBV10-1 to TRBJ1-6, with D unclear. V was cut by 3 bases and J by 7 bases, with 7 bases left in between. CDR1 is WNHNN and CDR2 is SYGVQD in the germline V gene (reference sequence). The CDR3 runs 13 residues.

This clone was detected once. The CDR3 here is CASSMFLTNEQFF. DNA of the CDR3: TGTGCCAGTAGTATGTTCCTTACGAATGAGCAGTTCTTC. The chain couples TRBV19 to TRBJ2-1; D not resolved. Germline V gene lookup returns CDR1 LNHDA and CDR2 SQIVND (reference sequence). V was clipped by 3 bases and J by 7 bases, with 10 bases between them. The CDR3 is 13 residues long.

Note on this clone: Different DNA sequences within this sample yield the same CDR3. The CDR3 DNA reads TGTGCCAGCAGCTTAGTCGGTAACTACGAGCAGTACTTC. As protein: CASSLVGNYEQYF. This chain links TRBV5-4 with TRBJ2-7; unclear D gene. The CDR3 covers 13 residues. Trimming shortened V by 2 bases and J by 3 bases, and 9 bases separated the two germline ends. The V gene's germline CDR1 is SGHNT and CDR2 YYREEE (reference sequence).

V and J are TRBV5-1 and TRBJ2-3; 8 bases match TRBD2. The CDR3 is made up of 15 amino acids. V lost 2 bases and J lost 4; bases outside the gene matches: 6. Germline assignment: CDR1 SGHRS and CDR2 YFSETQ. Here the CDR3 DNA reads TGCGCCAGCAGCTTCGGACTAGCTGAGTCAGATACGCAGTATTTT. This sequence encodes CASSFGLAESDTQYF.

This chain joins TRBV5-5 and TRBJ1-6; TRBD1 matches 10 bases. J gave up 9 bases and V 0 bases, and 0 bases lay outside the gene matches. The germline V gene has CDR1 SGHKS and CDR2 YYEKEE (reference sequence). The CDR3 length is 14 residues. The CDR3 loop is CASSLGTGGSPLHF. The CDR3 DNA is TGTGCCAGCAGCTTGGGGACAGGGGGTTCACCCCTCCACTTT.

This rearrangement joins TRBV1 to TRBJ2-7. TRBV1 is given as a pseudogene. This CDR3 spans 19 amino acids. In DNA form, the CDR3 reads TGCACCAGCAGCCAAGAACTCTTAAGATTCGGGGGCAGACCCTACGAGCAGTACTTC. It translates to CTSSQELLRFGGRPYEQYF.

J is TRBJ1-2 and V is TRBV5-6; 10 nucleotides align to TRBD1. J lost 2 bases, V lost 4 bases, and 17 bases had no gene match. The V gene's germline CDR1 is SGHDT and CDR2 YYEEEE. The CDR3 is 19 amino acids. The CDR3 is CASSPDRGRALFGNYGYTF. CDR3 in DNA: TGTGCCAGCAGCCCAGACAGGGGGCGTGCGCTTTTTGGGAACTATGGCTACACCTTC.

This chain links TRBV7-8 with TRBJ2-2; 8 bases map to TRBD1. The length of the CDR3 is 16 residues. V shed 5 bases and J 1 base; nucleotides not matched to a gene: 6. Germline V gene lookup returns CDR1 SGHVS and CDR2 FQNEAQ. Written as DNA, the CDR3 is TGTGCCAGCAGCAACCCAGGGGGCCTGAACACCGGGGAGCTGTTTTTT. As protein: CASSNPGGLNTGELFF.

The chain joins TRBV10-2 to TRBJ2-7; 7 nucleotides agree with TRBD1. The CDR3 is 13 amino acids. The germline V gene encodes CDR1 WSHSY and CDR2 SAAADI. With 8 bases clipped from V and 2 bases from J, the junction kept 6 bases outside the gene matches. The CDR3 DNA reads TGCGCCAGCGGCCCCGGGACAGCCTACGAGCAGTACTTC. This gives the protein CASGPGTAYEQYF.

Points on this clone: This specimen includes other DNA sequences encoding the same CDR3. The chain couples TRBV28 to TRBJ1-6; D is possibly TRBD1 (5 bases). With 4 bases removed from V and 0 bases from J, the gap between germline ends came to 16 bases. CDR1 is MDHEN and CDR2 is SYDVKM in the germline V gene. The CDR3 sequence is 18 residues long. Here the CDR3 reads CASSSITRQSSYNSPLHF. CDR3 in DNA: TGTGCCAGCAGTTCAATTACAAGACAGAGCTCCTATAATTCACCCCTCCACTTT.

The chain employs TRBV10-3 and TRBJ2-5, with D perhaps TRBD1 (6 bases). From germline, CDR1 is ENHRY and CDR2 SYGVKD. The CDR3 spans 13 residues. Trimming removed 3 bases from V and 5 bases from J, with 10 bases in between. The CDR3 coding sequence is TGTGCCATCAGTGACCCAGGGGCCGAGACCCAGTACTTC. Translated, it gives CAISDPGAETQYF.

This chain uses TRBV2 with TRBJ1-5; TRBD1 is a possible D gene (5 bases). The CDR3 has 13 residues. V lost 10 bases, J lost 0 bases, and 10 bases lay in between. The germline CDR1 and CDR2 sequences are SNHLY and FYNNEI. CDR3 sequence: CAITGDSNQPQHF. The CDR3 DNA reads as TGTGCCATCACGGGGGATAGCAATCAGCCCCAGCATTTT.